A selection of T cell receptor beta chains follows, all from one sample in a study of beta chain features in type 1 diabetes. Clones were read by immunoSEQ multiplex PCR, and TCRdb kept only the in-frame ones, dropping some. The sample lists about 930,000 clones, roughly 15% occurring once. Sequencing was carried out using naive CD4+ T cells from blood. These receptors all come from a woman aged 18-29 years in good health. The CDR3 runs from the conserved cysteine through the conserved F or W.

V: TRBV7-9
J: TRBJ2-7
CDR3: CASTKLEGPHEQYF

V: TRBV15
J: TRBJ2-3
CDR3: CATSRRLAGGSDTQYF

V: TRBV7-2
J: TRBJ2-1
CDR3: CASSPTSGPRGEQFF

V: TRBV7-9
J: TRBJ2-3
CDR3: CASSWTGSFDTQYF

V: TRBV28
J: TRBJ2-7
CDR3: CASSLSGTGTYF

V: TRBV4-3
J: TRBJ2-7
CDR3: CASSQDRRIYEQYF

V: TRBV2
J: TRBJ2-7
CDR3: CASRVYEQYF

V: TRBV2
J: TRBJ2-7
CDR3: CATTQQKGYEQYF

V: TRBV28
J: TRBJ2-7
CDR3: CASSYPGMDEQYF

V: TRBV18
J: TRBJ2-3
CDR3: CASSLGASGRRTDTQYF